The 30 T cell receptor beta chains below come from one sample, sequenced in a study of T cell responses to AZD1222 COVID-19 vaccine. Some clones are missing from TCRdb's copy, which holds only in-frame ones; the method was immunoSEQ multiplex PCR. The sample shows around 170,000 clones, roughly 93% of them seen only once. The specimen comprised peripheral blood, sampled on day 0 of AZD1222 vaccination. These receptors came from an adult in good health.

This chain uses TRBV2 with TRBJ1-5, with a weak D call TRBD1 (5 bases). Germline V gene data show CDR1 as SNHLY and CDR2 as FYNNEI. V gave up 9 bases and J gave up 3 bases, with 15 bases separating them. The CDR3 contains 14 residues. CDR3 sequence (DNA): TGTGCCAGTCGCCACCAGGGTAACAATCAGCCCCAGCATTTT. Protein: CASRHQGNNQPQHF.

This chain connects TRBV7-2 to TRBJ2-5; 12 nucleotides match TRBD2. Trimming cost V 1 base and J 12 bases; bases outside gene matches: 3. CDR1 is SGHTA, CDR2 FQGNSA, per germline. This CDR3 contains 13 residues. The CDR3 region is CASSLDLAGGKYF. For the CDR3, the DNA is TGTGCCAGCAGCTTAGACCTAGCGGGGGGGAAGTACTTC.

The chain recombines TRBV2 with TRBJ1-3; D gene unclear. The ends were cut back, 2 bases at V and 1 base at J, with 3 bases in the middle. This CDR3 contains 13 residues. The V gene's germline CDR1 is SNHLY and CDR2 FYNNEI. CDR3 bases: TGTGCCAGCAGTGAATTGTCTGGAAACACCATATATTTT. This gives the protein CASSELSGNTIYF.

A single count supports this clone. The chain recombines TRBV5-6 with TRBJ2-1; 7 nucleotides align to TRBD2. The V gene's germline CDR1 is SGHDT and CDR2 YYEEEE. J was trimmed by 9 bases and V by 4 bases; bases with no gene match: 16. The CDR3 extends over 16 amino acids. The CDR3 DNA follows: TGTGCCAGCAGCGTGGGAGGGACGGGGAGTTTTGGTGAGCAGTTCTTC. As protein: CASSVGGTGSFGEQFF.

The chain is built from TRBV27 and TRBJ2-7, with 7 bases lining up with TRBD1. The V segment lost 7 bases and the J segment 5 bases; nucleotides outside the gene matches: 5. The CDR3 contains 12 residues. Per the germline V gene, CDR1 is MNHEY and CDR2 is SMNVEV (reference sequence). The CDR3 coding sequence is TGTGCCAGCAACCGACAGGGCCACGAGCAGTACTTC. This encodes CASNRQGHEQYF.

The CDR3 sequence is CASSATGTYGYTF. CDR3 bases: TGTGCCAGCAGCGCCACAGGGACCTATGGCTACACCTTC. The chain combines TRBV28 with TRBJ1-2; possibly TRBD1 for D (6 bases). This CDR3 region has 13 residues. V lost 6 bases and J lost 4, with 12 bases in between. Germline V lookup: CDR1 MDHEN, CDR2 SYDVKM.

The V call is TRBV7-2, the J call TRBJ1-6; 10 bases fit TRBD1. Germline V CDR1 and CDR2: SGHTA, FQGNSA. The CDR3 extends over 19 amino acids. Losses at the gene ends were 4 bases for V and 0 bases for J; bases not matched to a gene: 9. CDR3 DNA sequence: TGTGCCAGCAGCTCCCGGGACAGGGGACCGCACTCCTATAATTCACCCCTCCACTTT. This codes for CASSSRDRGPHSYNSPLHF.

The rearrangement links TRBV27 to TRBJ2-5; 8 bases are shared with TRBD2. This CDR3 is 18 amino acids long. The germline V gene has CDR1 MNHEY and CDR2 SMNVEV (reference sequence). The J segment lost 2 bases and the V segment lost 6 bases, leaving 17 bases of the junction unmatched. The CDR3 reads CASRRAGVDGLGQETQYF. The CDR3 bases are TGTGCCAGCAGGAGAGCGGGAGTCGATGGGTTGGGGCAAGAGACCCAGTACTTC.

This clone appeared once. V is TRBV29-1 and J is TRBJ1-2; D may be TRBD1 (6 bases). The CDR3 sequence is 14 residues long. Trimming took 3 bases from V and 4 from J, leaving 15 bases between them. CDR1 SQVTM and CDR2 ANQGSEA come from the germline V gene. The CDR3 coding sequence is TGCAGCGTTGAGACAGAACAGGGAGCCTATGGCTACACCTTC. This codes for CSVETEQGAYGYTF. Full variable domain (outside the CDR3, taken from reference TRBV29-1 and TRBJ1-2): SAVISQKPSRDICQRGTSLTIQCQVDSQVTMMFWYRQQPGQSLTLIATANQGSEATYESGFVIDKFPISRPNLTFSTLTVSNMSPEDSSIYLCSVETEQGAYGYTFGSGTRLTVV.

The chain carries TRBV19 and TRBJ2-2, with 10 bases lining up with TRBD2. V trimming: 3 bases; J trimming: 6 bases; junction bases outside the gene matches: 4. Germline CDR1 reads LNHDA; CDR2 reads SQIVND (reference sequence). This CDR3 has 15 amino acids. CDR3 nucleotides: TGTGCCAGTAGTATCCTAGCGGGAGACGCCGGGGAGCTGTTTTTT. It encodes CASSILAGDAGELFF.

This chain links TRBV7-2 with TRBJ2-7; 8 bases align to TRBD1. The CDR3 runs 16 residues. Germline V gives CDR1 SGHTA, CDR2 FQGNSA. V was pared by 2 bases and J by 2 bases, with 8 bases of the junction left unmatched. The CDR3 loop reads CASSLFGTGTAYEQYF. As DNA, the CDR3 is TGTGCCAGCAGCTTATTCGGGACAGGCACTGCCTACGAGCAGTACTTC.

This rearrangement joins TRBV6-1 to TRBJ2-1; the match to TRBD2 covers 15 bases. In germline, CDR1 is MNHNS, CDR2 SASEGT. The trim removed 6 bases at V and 5 bases at J, leaving 8 bases unmatched. This CDR3 has 17 residues. In DNA form, the CDR3 reads TGTGCCAGCAGAGAAACGGGACTAGCGGGGGGTAACAATGAGCAGTTCTTC. Its protein is CASRETGLAGGNNEQFF.

The chain is built from TRBV18 and TRBJ2-7; 11 bases are shared with TRBD1. Germline CDR1 and CDR2: KGHSH and LQKENI. This CDR3 region has 15 residues. The junction had 4 bases not matched to a gene; V was cut back by 3 bases and J by 3 bases. CDR3 coding DNA: TGTGCCAGCTCACCGGCCGGGACAGGGGGCTACGAGCAGTACTTC. Translation gives CASSPAGTGGYEQYF.

The chain links TRBV10-3 to TRBJ2-3, with 9 bases matching TRBD2. The trim removed 10 bases at V and 2 bases at J, leaving 7 bases unmatched. Germline loops: CDR1 ENHRY, CDR2 SYGVKD. The CDR3 loop spans 14 amino acids. In DNA, the CDR3 is TGTGCCAGCAAAGCGGGGGGTGACACAGATACGCAGTATTTT. Translation: CASKAGGDTDTQYF.

In its sample, this clone was seen a few times. The V call is TRBV27, the J call TRBJ2-1, with a tentative D call TRBD2 (6 bases). This CDR3 is 17 amino acids long. Trimming left V 7 bases short and J 4 bases short, with 23 bases between. The germline V gene encodes CDR1 MNHEY and CDR2 SMNVEV (reference sequence). CDR3 loop: CASTRVTQEGPYNEQFF. The CDR3 DNA reads TGTGCCAGCACCCGGGTGACTCAGGAGGGCCCTTACAATGAGCAGTTCTTC.

This chain joins TRBV2 and TRBJ2-5, with D maybe TRBD1 (5 bases). The CDR3 loop spans 14 amino acids. V was cut by 7 bases and J by 4 bases, with 16 bases left in between. The germline CDR1 and CDR2 sequences are SNHLY and FYNNEI. CDR3 amino acids: CASNLWQGVETQYF. The CDR3 DNA reads TGTGCCAGCAACCTTTGGCAGGGCGTAGAGACCCAGTACTTC.

This rearrangement joins TRBV5-6 to TRBJ1-1; a possible D gene is TRBD1 (5 bases). Deletions cut 2 bases from V and 6 bases from J, with 11 bases between. The germline gives CDR1 SGHDT, CDR2 YYEEEE. This CDR3 spans 13 amino acids. CDR3 DNA sequence: TGTGCCAGCAGCTTTGGAGAGGGGTCTGAAGCTTTCTTT. Translated: CASSFGEGSEAFF.

This rearrangement joins TRBV5-1 to TRBJ2-1; D gene uncertain. This CDR3 contains 15 residues. Per germline, CDR1 SGHRS and CDR2 YFSETQ. V lost 7 bases and J 6 bases, leaving 20 bases between the germline ends. The CDR3 sequence is CASREYRDRGNEQFF. The CDR3 DNA is TGCGCCAGCCGAGAATACAGAGACCGCGGCAATGAGCAGTTCTTC.

This clone was recorded only once. The CDR3 loop is CASRPDPGGGYGYTF. Written as DNA, the CDR3 is TGTGCCAGCAGGCCCGACCCAGGGGGAGGCTATGGCTACACCTTC. V is TRBV6-5 and J is TRBJ1-2; 7 nucleotides align to TRBD1. J lost 4 bases, V lost 6 bases, and 11 bases had no gene match. Germline V gene data show CDR1 as MNHEY and CDR2 as SVGAGI. The CDR3 loop spans 15 amino acids.

This clone was detected once. The chain has TRBV11-1 and TRBJ2-3, with D perhaps being TRBD1 or TRBD2 (6 bases each). From germline, CDR1 is SGHAT and CDR2 FQDESV (reference sequence). The CDR3 consists of 13 residues. The V and J ends lost 5 bases and 3 bases respectively, with 9 bases between them. Here the CDR3 reads CASSRGTTDTQYF. The CDR3 bases are TGTGCCAGCAGCCGGGGGACAACAGATACGCAGTATTTT.

The chain uses TRBV24-1 and TRBJ2-1, with D maybe TRBD1 (5 bases). This CDR3 is built from 14 residues. V lost 0 bases to trimming and J lost 8 bases, with 10 bases between them. The V gene's germline CDR1 is KGHDR and CDR2 SFDVKD. The CDR3 bases are TGTGCCACCAGTGATTTGGCTAGGGGCGATGAGCAGTTCTTC. It encodes CATSDLARGDEQFF.

This clone is a singleton in its sample. V and J are TRBV25-1 and TRBJ1-2; TRBD1 aligns across 7 bases. Germline V gene data show CDR1 as MGHDK and CDR2 as SYGVNS. This CDR3 spans 13 amino acids. J gave up 6 bases and V 2 bases, and 3 bases lay outside the gene matches. The DNA for the CDR3 is TGTGCCAGCAGTGAACGGCAGGGGGATGGCTACACCTTC. It codes for CASSERQGDGYTF.

The rearrangement links TRBV27 to TRBJ1-5; tentative D call: TRBD1 (5 bases). Looked up from germline, CDR1 is MNHEY and CDR2 is SMNVEV (reference sequence). The CDR3 sequence is 17 residues long. Trimming pared 5 bases from V and 5 bases from J, leaving 22 bases between. The CDR3 DNA follows: TGTGCCAGCAGTCTGCGCGCACATGGGGGGAGAGATCAGCCCCAGCATTTT. Translating it yields CASSLRAHGGRDQPQHF.

The chain employs TRBV10-3 and TRBJ2-6, with D perhaps matching TRBD1 (5 bases). V dropped 4 bases and J dropped 2 bases, with 15 bases sitting between them. Germline CDR1 is ENHRY and CDR2 is SYGVKD. The CDR3 runs to 17 residues. The CDR3: CAISVGSPRAGANVLTF. The CDR3, as DNA: TGTGCCATCAGTGTGGGCAGCCCCAGGGCTGGGGCCAACGTCCTGACTTTC.

The J gene is TRBJ2-7, the V gene TRBV5-4; D unclear. The CDR3 loop spans 14 amino acids. Looked up from germline, CDR1 is SGHNT and CDR2 is YYREEE (reference sequence). V was cut by 4 bases and J by 6 bases, with 17 bases left in between. The DNA for the CDR3 is TGTGCCAGCAGCGTGCTGGACGATAAGGCCGAGCAGTACTTC. Its protein product is CASSVLDDKAEQYF.

This chain connects TRBV6-5 to TRBJ2-7; D might be TRBD2 (6 bases). Germline V gene sequence: CDR1 MNHEY, CDR2 SVGAGI. Trimming took off 2 bases at V and 2 bases at J, with 13 bases between the two ends. CDR3 length: 15 amino acids. CDR3 in amino acids: CASSYVSGPTYEQYF. As DNA, the CDR3 is TGTGCCAGCAGTTACGTTAGCGGCCCTACCTACGAGCAGTACTTC.

The CDR3 coding sequence is TGCGCCAGCAGCCAGGACGCCCGTTACGAGCAGTACTTC. It codes for CASSQDARYEQYF. The chain links TRBV10-1 to TRBJ2-7; D gene unclear. Looked up from germline, CDR1 is WNHNN and CDR2 is SYGVQD (reference sequence). The CDR3 sequence is 13 residues long. V was shortened by 6 bases and J by 4 bases, with 13 bases between the two germline ends.

The chain is built from TRBV6-2 or TRBV6-3 and TRBJ2-1; 10 bases agree with TRBD2. This CDR3 contains 16 residues. Per germline, CDR1 MNHEY and CDR2 SVGEGT. J was trimmed by 5 bases and V by 5 bases; bases with no gene match: 9. CDR3 nucleotide sequence: TGTGCCAGCAGTACGCGCCGACTAGCGGGCAACAATGAGCAGTTCTTC. It translates to CASSTRRLAGNNEQFF.

The rearrangement joins TRBV4-3 to TRBJ1-2; D is uncertain. Germline V gene data show CDR1 as LGHNA and CDR2 as YSLEER. The CDR3 is made up of 16 amino acids. Trimming stripped 0 bases from V and 0 bases from J, with 11 bases between. CDR3 nucleotide sequence: TGCGCCAGCAGCCAAGATAGGGCAGTAGCTAACTATGGCTACACCTTC. Translating it yields CASSQDRAVANYGYTF.

On this clone: Relative to the germline gene, one junction end is altered; a read error may explain this. Other DNA sequences from this sample encode an identical CDR3 as well. CDR3 region: CASSANTEAFF. The CDR3 nucleotides read TGTGCCAGCAGCGCGAACACTGAGGCTTTCTTT. The rearrangement uses TRBV5-6 and TRBJ1-1; the D is unclear. This CDR3 comprises 11 residues. CDR1 is SGHDT and CDR2 is YYEEEE in the germline V gene.